The 19 T cell receptor beta chains below all came from one sample that was sequenced in a study of T cell changes during pregnancy in multiple sclerosis. Method: immunoSEQ multiplex PCR; TCRdb's copy keeps in-frame clones and lacks some. The sample shows 64,000 or so clones, roughly 96% of them seen only once. Specimen: CD8+ T cells from peripheral blood mononuclear cells, collected after pregnancy. These receptors came from a female donor with multiple sclerosis, enrolled in a pregnancy study.

This clone was observed a single time. This chain joins TRBV6-6 and TRBJ1-1, with no clear D. The ends were cut back, 6 bases at V and 7 bases at J, with 18 bases in the middle. In germline, CDR1 is MNHNY, CDR2 SVGAGI (reference sequence). The CDR3 runs 14 residues. The CDR3 is CASSPFLPHIEAFF. As DNA, the CDR3 is TGTGCCAGCAGCCCCTTCCTGCCGCACATTGAAGCTTTCTTT.

The rearrangement uses TRBV27 and TRBJ1-5; 7 bases match TRBD1. The CDR3 length is 14 residues. J was trimmed by 5 bases and V by 3 bases; bases with no gene match: 4. Germline CDR1 and CDR2: MNHEY and SMNVEV (reference sequence). The CDR3 here is CASSLRGPYQPQHF. The CDR3 DNA follows: TGTGCCAGCAGTTTGAGGGGGCCCTATCAGCCCCAGCATTTT.

The V call is TRBV11-1, the J call TRBJ2-1, with D possibly being TRBD2 (6 bases). Germline assignment: CDR1 SGHAT and CDR2 FQDESV (reference sequence). Trimming left V 3 bases short and J 0 bases short, with 9 bases between. There are 15 residues in the CDR3. DNA for the CDR3: TGTGCCAGCAGCTTGCAGGGAGGCTCCTACAATGAGCAGTTCTTC. This translates into CASSLQGGSYNEQFF.

The chain has TRBV21-1 and TRBJ2-1; the table calls TRBD2, which could not be checked here. TRBV21-1 is a pseudogene. This CDR3 is 15 amino acids long. Here the CDR3 reads CASSKRASGSRVQFF. In nucleotides, the CDR3 is TGTGCCAGCAGCAAAAGGGCTAGCGGGAGTCGCGTGCAGTTCTTC.

The V call is TRBV27, the J call TRBJ1-2; D may be TRBD1 (6 bases). Germline values: CDR1 MNHEY, CDR2 SMNVEV (reference sequence). The CDR3 loop spans 14 amino acids. V dropped 5 bases and J dropped 4 bases, with 14 bases sitting between them. The CDR3 DNA is TGTGCCAGCAGTATCCTGGACAGCCCCTATGGCTACACCTTC. Translation gives CASSILDSPYGYTF.

This chain uses TRBV7-9 with TRBJ2-7; D gene unclear. This CDR3 is built from 14 residues. Germline V gene data show CDR1 as SEHNR and CDR2 as FQNEAQ (reference sequence). Between the trimmed V and J ends, which lost 5 bases and 0 bases, there was a span of 11 bases. The CDR3 loop is CASSVPGNSYEQYF. The CDR3 DNA reads as TGTGCCAGCAGCGTGCCAGGTAACTCCTACGAGCAGTACTTC. Full variable domain (missing parts from reference TRBV7-9 and TRBJ2-7): DTGVSQNPRHKITKRGQNVTFRCDPISEHNRLYWYRQTLGQGPEFLTYFQNEAQLEKSRLLSDRFSAERPKGSFSTLEIQRTEQGDSAMYLCASSVPGNSYEQYFGPGTRLTVT.

The sample holds one count of this clone. The chain has TRBV6-5 and TRBJ2-3; D might be TRBD2 (6 bases). The length of the CDR3 is 15 residues. Germline V gives CDR1 MNHEY, CDR2 SVGAGI. V lost 1 base and J lost 1, with 9 bases in between. The CDR3 coding sequence is TGTGCCAGCAGTTACTATCCTAGCGGCACAGATACGCAGTATTTT. Its translation: CASSYYPSGTDTQYF.

The CDR3 spells CASSLRQGHQPQHF. The CDR3 DNA reads as TGTGCCAGCAGCTTACGCCAGGGACACCAGCCCCAGCATTTT. The chain links TRBV5-5 to TRBJ1-5; D may be TRBD1 (6 bases). This CDR3 comprises 14 residues. V lost 2 bases and J lost 7, with 13 bases in between. Germline V gene sequence: CDR1 SGHKS, CDR2 YYEKEE (reference sequence).

This rearrangement joins TRBV21-1 to TRBJ2-5; TRBD1, the table's D call, was not compared with the DNA. TRBV21-1 is a known pseudogene. The CDR3 extends over 16 amino acids. In DNA, the CDR3 is TGTGCCAGCAGCAAAGACCGGGACAGGGGCGTGGAGACCCAGTACTTC. Amino acids: CASSKDRDRGVETQYF.

This CDR3 is CASSSGIGYYEQYF. CDR3 in DNA: TGTGCCAGCAGTTCAGGGATTGGGTACTACGAGCAGTACTTC. The rearrangement uses TRBV27 and TRBJ2-7, with D tentatively TRBD1 (5 bases). Deletions cut 4 bases from V and 3 bases from J, with 13 bases between. The CDR3 totals 14 residues. Germline V gene lookup returns CDR1 MNHEY and CDR2 SMNVEV (reference sequence).

V and J are TRBV19 and TRBJ2-7, with 8 nucleotides matching TRBD1. V was clipped by 1 base and J by 3 bases; unmatched bases: 5. The CDR3 spans 15 residues. CDR1 and CDR2 (germline): LNHDA, SQIVND (reference sequence). The CDR3, as DNA: TGTGCCAGTAGTATAGTCCTGGACAGGGTCTACGAGCAGTACTTC. Translated: CASSIVLDRVYEQYF.

V gene TRBV28 combines with J gene TRBJ2-1; D is uncertain. The CDR3 totals 11 residues. Germline CDR1 reads MDHEN; CDR2 reads SYDVKM. Trimming cost V 3 bases and J 9 bases, with 6 bases left between them. The CDR3 DNA follows: TGTGCCAGCAGTTTGTACGGTGAGCAGTTCTTC. Amino acid sequence: CASSLYGEQFF. Based on the CDR3 plus reference TRBV28 and TRBJ2-1, the full variable domain is DVKVTQSSRYLVKRTGEKVFLECVQDMDHENMFWYRQDPGLGLRLIYFSYDVKMKEKGDIPEGYSVSREKKERFSLILESASTNQTSMYLCASSLYGEQFFGPGTRLTVL.

The chain couples TRBV5-1 to TRBJ2-1; 7 nucleotides line up with TRBD1. The V segment lost 3 bases and the J segment 5 bases; nucleotides outside the gene matches: 8. The CDR3 contains 15 residues. CDR1 SGHRS and CDR2 YFSETQ come from the germline V gene. The CDR3 protein is CASSWDRRKNNEQFF. DNA of the CDR3: TGCGCCAGCAGCTGGGACAGACGGAAGAACAATGAGCAGTTCTTC.

This chain connects TRBV4-1 to TRBJ2-2, with 14 bases aligning to TRBD2. The trim removed 0 bases at V and 5 bases at J, leaving 2 bases unmatched. Germline assignment: CDR1 MGHRA and CDR2 YSYEKL. This CDR3 is built from 17 residues. CDR3 coding DNA: TGCGCCAGCAGCCAAGACGGACTAGCGGGAGGTACCGGGGAGCTGTTTTTT. It encodes CASSQDGLAGGTGELFF.

The chain recombines TRBV5-1 with TRBJ2-7; a weak D match, TRBD2 (7 bases). The CDR3 loop spans 14 amino acids. Germline CDR1 and CDR2: SGHRS and YFSETQ. V was cut by 4 bases and J by 0 bases, with 11 bases left in between. The CDR3 DNA reads TGCGCCAGCAGCGAGGGGGGGAGCTCCTACGAGCAGTACTTC. Translating gives CASSEGGSSYEQYF.

This chain links TRBV9 with TRBJ2-7; D may be TRBD1 (5 bases). This CDR3 region has 15 residues. Germline CDR1 is SGDLS and CDR2 is YYNGEE. V lost 0 bases and J 1 base, leaving 11 bases between the germline ends. CDR3 coding DNA: TGTGCCAGCAGCGTAGGTACAGGCTTGTCCTACGAGCAGTACTTC. Protein: CASSVGTGLSYEQYF.

By share, this clone counts as medium-sized. V and J are TRBV30 and TRBJ1-2, with TRBD1 identical over 8 bases. Germline CDR1 GTSNPN, CDR2 SVGIG (reference sequence). With V trimmed by 2 bases and J by 9 bases, 5 bases remained unmatched. The CDR3 has 12 amino acids. For the CDR3, the DNA is TGTGCCTGGAGTCTCGACAGGGGAAGCTACACCTTC. Protein: CAWSLDRGSYTF.

The rearrangement joins TRBV28 to TRBJ2-3, with 9 bases fitting TRBD2. The CDR3 totals 17 residues. Germline-derived CDR1 and CDR2 are MDHEN and SYDVKM. The trim removed 5 bases at V and 3 bases at J, leaving 12 bases unmatched. The CDR3 DNA is TGTGCCAGCAGTCTGGTTGCGGGAGGGCCGGGGACAGATACGCAGTATTTT. Its protein product is CASSLVAGGPGTDTQYF. The whole variable domain, remainder taken from reference TRBV28 and TRBJ2-3, is DVKVTQSSRYLVKRTGEKVFLECVQDMDHENMFWYRQDPGLGLRLIYFSYDVKMKEKGDIPEGYSVSREKKERFSLILESASTNQTSMYLCASSLVAGGPGTDTQYFGPGTRLTVL.

The chain couples TRBV28 to TRBJ1-2; D is perhaps TRBD1 (5 bases). The CDR3 consists of 11 residues. The V gene lost 7 bases and the J gene lost 3 bases, with 6 bases spanning the gap. Germline V CDR1 and CDR2: MDHEN, SYDVKM. The CDR3 spells CASTQDYGYTF. In nucleotides, the CDR3 is TGTGCCAGCACACAGGACTATGGCTACACCTTC.